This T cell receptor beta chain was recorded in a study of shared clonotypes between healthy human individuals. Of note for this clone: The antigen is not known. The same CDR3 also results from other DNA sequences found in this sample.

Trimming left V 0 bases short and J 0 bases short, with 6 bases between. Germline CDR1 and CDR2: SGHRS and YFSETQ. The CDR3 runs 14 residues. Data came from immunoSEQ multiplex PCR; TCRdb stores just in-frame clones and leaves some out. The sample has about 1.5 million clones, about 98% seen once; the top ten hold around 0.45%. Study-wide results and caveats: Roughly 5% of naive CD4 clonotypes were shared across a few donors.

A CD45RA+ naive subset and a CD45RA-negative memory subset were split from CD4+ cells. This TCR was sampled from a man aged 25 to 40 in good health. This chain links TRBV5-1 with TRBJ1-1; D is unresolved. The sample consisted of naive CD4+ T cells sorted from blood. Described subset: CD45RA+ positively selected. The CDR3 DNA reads TGCGCCAGCAGCTTGGACACATTGAACACTGAAGCTTTCTTT. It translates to CASSLDTLNTEAFF.